Given below is one T cell receptor (beta chain) in context. Its antigen is as yet unknown. In the authors' methods: Sequence data from immunoSEQ were junction-only and lacked quality scores; consequently, filtering differed. Here immunoSEQ multiplex PCR was the method, and the copy in TCRdb shows in-frame clones only, minus some. The DNA gave D and trimming, while V, J and clone size come from that table. The sample has hundreds of thousands of clones; about 96% are singletons. Cells designated naive CD8 were CD45RO-negative and were positively selected for CCR7, with terminally differentiated effector memory CD45RA+ cells excluded. This sample is drawn from a study of shared clonotypes between healthy human individuals. Broader study findings: Among donors, the sharing of clonotypes was expected to be influenced by sequencing depth. Clonotype sharing across a few donors was observed for about 4.8% of naive CD4 clonotypes.

V was pared by 1 base and J by 6 bases, with 22 bases between. Germline assignment: CDR1 SGHNT and CDR2 YYREEE (reference sequence). This CDR3 has 17 amino acids. The material sequenced was naive CD8+ T cells sorted from blood. This clonotype was sampled from a woman younger than 45 in good health. The V and J genes are TRBV5-4 and TRBJ1-2; D not resolved. The CDR3 reads CASSLFFHRGIVDGYTF. The CDR3 DNA reads TGTGCCAGCAGCTTGTTCTTCCATAGAGGTATAGTTGATGGCTACACCTTC.